The sequence of this T cell receptor (beta chain) was determined in a study of early T cells in non-severe SARS-CoV-2 infection. About the research overall: The chains were unpaired, and the sequenced material was bulk RNA from unsorted whole blood. The study's findings and limits: Clonotype matching in VDJdb favored anti-spike CD8 responses and did not capture private and CD4 specificities.

J gave up 0 bases and V 0 bases, and 5 bases lay outside the gene matches. CDR3 size: 17 residues. Looked up from germline, CDR1 is PRHDT and CDR2 is FYEKMQ (reference sequence). Unique molecular identifiers were added to individual cDNA molecules. TCRdb ran MiXCR on the 5' RACE reads and lists one entry per CDR3 protein. This table holds tens of thousands of distinct CDR3 sequences, 4.3% found once. This clonotype has a handful of counts. Antigen: not known. This receptor was identified in an adult who was a healthcare worker with PCR-confirmed SARS-CoV-2 infection or an uninfected control (not recorded which). This sequence joins TRBV13 and TRBJ2-1, with 7 bases matching TRBD1. Sequencing was done on a sample of whole blood. In nucleotides, the CDR3 is TGTGCCAGCAGCTTAGGACGACAGGGTCGCTCCTACAATGAGCAGTTCTTC. Protein: CASSLGRQGRSYNEQFF.